The next 9 T cell receptor beta chains were all read from a single sample in a study of control samples from healthy donors and cancer patients. TCRdb's table, derived via immunoSEQ multiplex PCR, lists solely in-frame clones and lacks some. The repertoire has 350,000 to 450,000 clones, 80% to 95% of them found once; the top ten carry around 6.4%. Sample: PBMCs. The receptors come from a man in his forties with head and neck cancer.

V usage is TRBV10-1 and J usage is TRBJ1-1; 11 bases fit TRBD1. The J segment lost 4 bases and the V segment lost 3 bases, leaving 10 bases of the junction unmatched. The CDR3 extends over 17 amino acids. Germline assignment: CDR1 WNHNN and CDR2 SYGVQD (reference sequence). CDR3 loop: CASSEWTGGAKATEAFF. The CDR3 bases are TGCGCCAGCAGTGAATGGACAGGGGGCGCAAAGGCCACTGAAGCTTTCTTT.

This chain joins TRBV7-9 and TRBJ2-7; 7 nucleotides agree with TRBD1. There are 15 residues in the CDR3. Germline-derived CDR1 and CDR2 are SEHNR and FQNEAQ (reference sequence). After removal of 5 bases from V and 4 bases from J, the junction contained 11 bases not matched to a gene. CDR3 nucleotides: TGTGCCAGCAGCCAGGGGGTGAACCTTAAGTACGAGCAGTACTTC. This sequence encodes CASSQGVNLKYEQYF.

This chain links TRBV7-8 with TRBJ2-3; D is ambiguous. With 1 base removed from V and 6 bases from J, the gap between germline ends came to 8 bases. Germline CDR1 reads SGHVS; CDR2 reads FQNEAQ. CDR3 length equals 13 residues. This chain's CDR3 is CASSLVLGDTQYF. CDR3 in DNA: TGTGCCAGCAGCTTAGTTCTTGGGGATACGCAGTATTTT.

This clone has a single count. The V call is TRBV18, the J call TRBJ2-7; D might be TRBD2 (5 bases). Trimming took off 3 bases at V and 2 bases at J, with 11 bases between the two ends. Germline CDR1 reads KGHSH; CDR2 reads LQKENI. The CDR3 contains 14 residues. The CDR3 DNA reads as TGTGCCAGCTCACCTCGCCGGGATCCCTACGAGCAGTACTTC. It translates to CASSPRRDPYEQYF.

A word on this clone: Relative to the germline gene, one junction end is altered; a read error may explain this. This chain connects TRBV4-3 to TRBJ1-2; 7 nucleotides agree with TRBD1. In germline, CDR1 is LGHNA, CDR2 YSLEER. CDR3 length: 14 amino acids. In DNA, the CDR3 is TGCGCCAGCAACCAACAGGGGTCGAACTATGGCTACACCTTC. It encodes CASNQQGSNYGYTF.

The chain joins TRBV19 to TRBJ2-7, with TRBD1 matching 9 bases. The trim removed 6 bases at V and 4 bases at J, leaving 1 base unmatched. This CDR3 is 12 amino acids long. Germline CDR1 and CDR2: LNHDA and SQIVND (reference sequence). The CDR3 is CASRDRGYEQYF. CDR3 bases: TGTGCCAGTAGGGACAGGGGTTACGAGCAGTACTTC.

This chain links TRBV25-1 with TRBJ2-2, with D hard to call. CDR1 and CDR2 (germline): MGHDK, SYGVNS. There are 12 residues in the CDR3. Trimming pared 8 bases from V and 4 bases from J, leaving 8 bases between. The CDR3 here is CASGHTTGELFF. The CDR3 DNA is TGTGCCAGCGGGCACACCACCGGGGAGCTGTTTTTT.

V gene TRBV7-9 combines with J gene TRBJ2-1; D is unclear. Germline CDR1 reads SEHNR; CDR2 reads FQNEAQ (reference sequence). There are 14 residues in the CDR3. The V and J ends lost 5 bases and 8 bases respectively, with 16 bases between them. CDR3 protein: CASSLGLGWDEQFF. Here the CDR3 DNA reads TGTGCCAGCAGCCTCGGTTTGGGGTGGGATGAGCAGTTCTTC.

The J gene is TRBJ1-2, the V gene TRBV4-3; possibly TRBD1 for D (6 bases). The V end lost 0 bases, the J end lost 8 bases, and 19 bases lay between the germline ends. Germline loops: CDR1 LGHNA, CDR2 YSLEER. The CDR3 length is 16 residues. CDR3 region: CASSQEAAGGVWGYTF. The CDR3 nucleotides read TGCGCCAGCAGCCAAGAGGCAGCGGGGGGCGTTTGGGGCTACACCTTC.